The entry below gives a single TCR beta chain sequence along with its context. Antigen: not known. The same CDR3 is also encoded by other DNA sequences in this sample. The data originate from a study of cytomegalovirus exposure and HLA in healthy donors. Study information: In a previous analysis, 120 million or so unique TCR beta sequences were found from roughly 180 million T cells.

General study results and limits: Most subjects' HLA-A and HLA-B alleles were reportedly predicted from TCR beta sequences. The records held CMV serostatus as the only immune exposure information. In a later analysis, parvovirus B19, influenza, CMV and Epstein-Barr virus appeared linked to several top co-occurrence clusters.

This CDR3 has 16 amino acids. J lost 7 bases, V lost 2 bases, and 6 bases had no gene match. CDR1 MNHEY and CDR2 SVGAGI come from the germline V gene. In the PCR, 60 Vbeta and 13 Jbeta primers were used. Produced via immunoSEQ multiplex PCR; TCRdb's table is partial and in-frame only. Of roughly 190,000 clones listed, 81% are singletons. Input material: PBMCs. The receptor was derived from a man over 45 in good health and CMV-seronegative. This chain connects TRBV6-5 to TRBJ2-2, with TRBD2 matching over 11 bases. CDR3 in DNA: TGTGCCAGCAGTTACAAGGCTAGCGGGGGGAGCGGGGAGCTGTTTTTT. It specifies CASSYKASGGSGELFF.